The T cell receptor beta chain under discussion was sequenced for a study of T cell responses to AZD1222 COVID-19 vaccine. As to this clone: Its antigen is not known.

Regarding the study as a whole: White British ancestry dominated among donors, who included more females, and clonal diversity was possibly underestimated.

Trimming removed 7 bases at V and 8 bases at J, with 17 bases between. CDR3 length equals 13 residues. Clones were read by immunoSEQ multiplex PCR, and TCRdb kept only the in-frame ones, dropping some. The table lists approximately 150,000 clones, over 80% of them singletons. This specimen consisted of peripheral blood, obtained on day 0 of AZD1222 vaccination. The V and J genes are TRBV12-3 or TRBV12-4 and TRBJ1-2; D remains unclear. This clonotype was obtained from an adult in good health. CDR3 bases: TGTGCCAGCACCACGCCCGTAGGGTACGGCTACACCTTC. This gives the protein CASTTPVGYGYTF.